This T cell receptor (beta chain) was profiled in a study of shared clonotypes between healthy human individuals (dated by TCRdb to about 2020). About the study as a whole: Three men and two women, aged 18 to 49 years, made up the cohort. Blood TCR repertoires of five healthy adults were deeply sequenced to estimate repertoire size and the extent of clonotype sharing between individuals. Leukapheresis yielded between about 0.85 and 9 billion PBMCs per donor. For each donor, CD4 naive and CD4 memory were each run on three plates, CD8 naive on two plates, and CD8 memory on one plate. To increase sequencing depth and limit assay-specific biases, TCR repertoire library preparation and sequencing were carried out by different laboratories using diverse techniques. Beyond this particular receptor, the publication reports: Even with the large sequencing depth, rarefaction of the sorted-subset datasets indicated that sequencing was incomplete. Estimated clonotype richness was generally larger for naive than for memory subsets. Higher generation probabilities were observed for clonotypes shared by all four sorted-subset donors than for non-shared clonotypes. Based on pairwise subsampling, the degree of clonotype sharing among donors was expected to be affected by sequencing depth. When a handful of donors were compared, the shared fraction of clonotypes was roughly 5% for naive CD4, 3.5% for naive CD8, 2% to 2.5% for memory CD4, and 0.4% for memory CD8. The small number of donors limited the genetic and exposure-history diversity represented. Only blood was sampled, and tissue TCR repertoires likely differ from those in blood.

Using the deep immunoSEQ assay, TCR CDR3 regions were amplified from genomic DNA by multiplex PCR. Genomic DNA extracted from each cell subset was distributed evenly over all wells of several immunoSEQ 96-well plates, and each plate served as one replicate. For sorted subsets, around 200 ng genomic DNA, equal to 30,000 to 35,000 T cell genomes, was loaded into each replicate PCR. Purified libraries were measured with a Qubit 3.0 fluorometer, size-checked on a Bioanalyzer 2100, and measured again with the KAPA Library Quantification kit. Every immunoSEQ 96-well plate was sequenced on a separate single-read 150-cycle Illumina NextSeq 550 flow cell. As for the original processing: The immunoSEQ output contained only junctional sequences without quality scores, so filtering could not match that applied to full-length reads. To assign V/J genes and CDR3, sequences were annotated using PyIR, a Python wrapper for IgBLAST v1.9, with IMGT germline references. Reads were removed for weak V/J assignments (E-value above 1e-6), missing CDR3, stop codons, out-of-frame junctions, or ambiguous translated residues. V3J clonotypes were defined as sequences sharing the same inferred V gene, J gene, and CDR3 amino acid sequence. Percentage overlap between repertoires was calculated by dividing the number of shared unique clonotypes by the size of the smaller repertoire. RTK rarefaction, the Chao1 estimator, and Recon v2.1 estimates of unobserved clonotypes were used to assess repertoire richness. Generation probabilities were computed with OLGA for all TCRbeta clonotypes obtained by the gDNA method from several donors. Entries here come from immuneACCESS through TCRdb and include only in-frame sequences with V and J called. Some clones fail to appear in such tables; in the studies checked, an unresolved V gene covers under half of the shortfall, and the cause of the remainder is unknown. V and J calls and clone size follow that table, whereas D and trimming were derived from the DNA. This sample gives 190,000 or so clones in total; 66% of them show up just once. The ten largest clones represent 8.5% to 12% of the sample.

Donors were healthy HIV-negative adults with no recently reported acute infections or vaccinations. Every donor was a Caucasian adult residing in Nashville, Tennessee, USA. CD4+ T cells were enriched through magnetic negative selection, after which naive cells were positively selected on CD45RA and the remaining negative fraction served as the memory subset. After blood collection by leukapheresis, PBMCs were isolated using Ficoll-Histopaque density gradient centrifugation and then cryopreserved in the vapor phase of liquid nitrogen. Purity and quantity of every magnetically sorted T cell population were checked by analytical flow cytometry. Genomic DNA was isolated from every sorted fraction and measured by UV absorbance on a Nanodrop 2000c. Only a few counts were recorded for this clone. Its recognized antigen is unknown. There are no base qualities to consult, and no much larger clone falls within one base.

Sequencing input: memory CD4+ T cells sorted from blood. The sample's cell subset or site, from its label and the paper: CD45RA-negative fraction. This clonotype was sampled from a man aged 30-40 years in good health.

The nucleotides are TGTGCCAGCTCAACCCAAAGGGCCTATGAGCAGTTCTTC. Translated, it reads CASSTQRAYEQFF. The receptor chain draws on TRBV27 and TRBJ2-1, with no confidently assigned D gene. V lost 8 bases and J lost 8 bases; the stretch between them is 16 bases long. Per the germline V gene (reference sequence), MNHEY is the CDR1 and SMNVEV is the CDR2. Including cysteine and phenylalanine, the CDR3 has 13 amino acids. Only CDR3 DNA is held: 39 bases, read in frame from base 1.